The 31 T cell receptor beta chains presented below share a single source sample, sequenced in a study of blood T cell repertoires in COVID-19. Sequencing used immunoSEQ multiplex PCR; TCRdb keeps in-frame clones, though not all of them. The sample consists of about 130,000 clones, almost 85% of them appearing once. The material sequenced was peripheral blood. The receptors here all came from a woman aged 25-40 years who had recovered from COVID-19.

V and J are TRBV10-3 and TRBJ2-7; 10 bases are a match to TRBD1. CDR1 and CDR2 (germline): ENHRY, SYGVKD. The CDR3 is 16 amino acids. The J segment lost 5 bases and the V segment lost 2 bases, leaving 9 bases of the junction unmatched. This CDR3 is CAISEPGQGSFDEQYF. DNA for the CDR3: TGTGCCATCAGTGAGCCGGGACAGGGGTCTTTTGACGAGCAGTACTTC.

The CDR3 sequence is CASTPGQDTGELFF. DNA of the CDR3: TGTGCCAGCACCCCGGGACAGGACACCGGGGAGCTGTTTTTT. V and J are TRBV6-2 or TRBV6-3 and TRBJ2-2, with 8 bases aligning to TRBD1. The CDR3 spans 14 residues. Trimming cost V 7 bases and J 3 bases; bases outside gene matches: 4. Germline-derived CDR1 and CDR2 are MNHEY and SVGEGT.

The chain links TRBV30 to TRBJ1-1; weak D call: TRBD1 (5 bases). The germline CDR1 and CDR2 sequences are GTSNPN and SVGIG (reference sequence). Deletions cut 0 bases from V and 4 bases from J, with 15 bases between. There are 15 residues in the CDR3. CDR3 sequence: CAWSVGPGGLTEAFF. CDR3 bases: TGTGCCTGGAGTGTAGGGCCCGGGGGACTCACTGAAGCTTTCTTT. Supplemented by reference TRBV30 and TRBJ1-1, the full variable domain reads SQTIHQWPATLVQPVGSPLSLECTVEGTSNPNLYWYRQAAGRGLQLLFYSVGIGQISSEVPQNLSASRPQDRQFILSSKKLLLSDSGFYLCAWSVGPGGLTEAFFGQGTRLTVV.

The chain joins TRBV7-6 to TRBJ1-1; a weak D match, TRBD1 (5 bases). The CDR3 is 13 amino acids. The germline V gene has CDR1 SGHVS and CDR2 FNYEAQ. V lost 3 bases and J lost 8, with 13 bases in between. The CDR3 sequence is CASSLDNMGEAFF. CDR3 nucleotide sequence: TGTGCCAGCAGCTTGGACAACATGGGAGAAGCTTTCTTT.

The chain links TRBV21-1 to TRBJ2-7; the table's D call of TRBD1 was not tested on the DNA. TRBV21-1 is assigned pseudogene status. The CDR3 length is 18 residues. As DNA, the CDR3 is TGTGCCAGCAGCATTTTTGTACAGGGCCGTTTCCTCTATCTTAAAATTAACTTC. Translated, it gives CASSIFVQGRFLYLKINF.

This rearrangement joins TRBV29-1 to TRBJ2-1; D gene unclear. Germline loops: CDR1 SQVTM, CDR2 ANQGSEA. V dropped 4 bases and J dropped 8 bases, with 9 bases sitting between them. CDR3 length equals 11 residues. CDR3 coding DNA: TGCAGCGTTGCCGGAGTATATGAGCAGTTCTTC. Protein: CSVAGVYEQFF.

The chain uses TRBV7-9 and TRBJ2-5; D not certain. Germline values: CDR1 SEHNR, CDR2 FQNEAQ (reference sequence). The CDR3 covers 14 residues. V was trimmed by 1 base and J by 2 bases, leaving 8 bases between them. CDR3 coding DNA: TGTGCCAGCAGCTTAGGGGCAGGACAAGAGACCCAGTACTTC. Its protein is CASSLGAGQETQYF.

The rearrangement links TRBV6-6 to TRBJ1-3; 7 bases are a match to TRBD1. The CDR3 covers 13 residues. Unmatched junction bases numbered 13, after V lost 6 bases and J lost 14 bases. The V gene's germline CDR1 is MNHNY and CDR2 SVGAGI (reference sequence). As DNA, the CDR3 is TGTGCCAGCAGGTCCGGGACAGCCCTTACCCTATATTTT. It translates to CASRSGTALTLYF.

Only one count was recorded for this clone. The gene calls are TRBV12-5 and TRBJ2-2; 10 bases line up with TRBD2. CDR1 is LGHNT, CDR2 FRNRAP, per germline. The length of the CDR3 is 14 residues. The V segment lost 7 bases and the J segment 8 bases; nucleotides outside the gene matches: 7. In nucleotides, the CDR3 is TGTGCTAGTGCTTCCGGGACTAGCGAGGGGGAGCTGTTTTTT. This encodes CASASGTSEGELFF.

The chain employs TRBV19 and TRBJ2-7; D perhaps matches TRBD2 (5 bases). This CDR3 is built from 14 residues. Germline lookup yields CDR1 LNHDA and CDR2 SQIVND (reference sequence). Trimming stripped 5 bases from V and 7 bases from J, with 18 bases between. CDR3 sequence: CASSVFITSGEQYF. The CDR3 DNA sequence: TGTGCCAGTAGTGTGTTTATAACCTCGGGAGAGCAGTACTTC.

The rearrangement uses TRBV2 and TRBJ1-2; TRBD1 matches 9 bases. The CDR3 has 15 amino acids. The V gene end was trimmed by 4 bases and the J gene end by 4 bases; junction bases not matched to a gene: 7. Germline assignment: CDR1 SNHLY and CDR2 FYNNEI. The chain's CDR3 is CASSVQGAVRYGYTF. The CDR3 coding sequence is TGTGCCAGCAGTGTACAGGGGGCTGTCCGCTATGGCTACACCTTC. Using reference TRBV2 and TRBJ1-2 for the parts outside the CDR3, the full variable domain is EPEVTQTPSHQVTQMGQEVILRCVPISNHLYFYWYRQILGQKVEFLVSFYNNEISEKSEIFDDQFSVERPDGSNFTLKIRSTKLEDSAMYFCASSVQGAVRYGYTFGSGTRLTVV.

V is TRBV10-1 and J is TRBJ2-1, with TRBD2 identical over 10 bases. Germline V gene sequence: CDR1 WNHNN, CDR2 SYGVQD (reference sequence). V lost 2 bases to trimming and J lost 5 bases; unmatched junction nucleotides: 9. The CDR3 covers 17 residues. CDR3 coding DNA: TGCGCCAGCAGTGAGACGGCTAGCGGGGGTCTCAACAATGAGCAGTTCTTC. The encoded protein is CASSETASGGLNNEQFF.

The chain is built from TRBV3-1 (or the pseudogene TRBV3-2) and TRBJ1-3; TRBD1 might be the D (5 bases). Trimming shortened V by 2 bases and J by 0 bases, and 11 bases separated the two germline ends. CDR3 length: 16 amino acids. Per the germline V gene, CDR1 is LGHDT and CDR2 is YNNKEL (reference sequence). CDR3 loop: CASSQRGTSSGNTIYF. The CDR3 DNA reads as TGTGCCAGCAGCCAACGGGGGACTAGCTCTGGAAACACCATATATTTT.

This clone was seen only a few times. The CDR3 loop reads CSPIPRDTIYF. CDR3 nucleotides: TGCAGTCCCATACCCCGGGACACCATATATTTT. The genes are TRBV20-1 and TRBJ1-3; D call uncertain. CDR1 and CDR2 (germline): DFQATT, SNEGSKA (reference sequence). CDR3 length: 11 amino acids. Between the trimmed V and J ends, which lost 8 bases and 8 bases, there was a span of 13 bases.

The rearrangement uses TRBV19 and TRBJ2-1; the match to TRBD2 covers 9 bases. The germline V gene encodes CDR1 LNHDA and CDR2 SQIVND (reference sequence). The CDR3 has 14 amino acids. J lost 7 bases, V lost 5 bases, and 6 bases had no gene match. The CDR3 bases are TGTGCCAGTAGTGACCGGACTAGCGTGAATGAGCAGTTCTTC. The encoded protein is CASSDRTSVNEQFF.

This clone turned up a few times. V is TRBV5-4 and J is TRBJ1-1; 7 positions match TRBD1. Losses at the gene ends were 5 bases for V and 1 base for J; bases not matched to a gene: 8. The length of the CDR3 is 15 residues. Germline CDR1 is SGHNT and CDR2 is YYREEE (reference sequence). CDR3: CASSLAGTENTEAFF. CDR3 nucleotides: TGTGCCAGCAGTTTAGCCGGGACAGAGAACACTGAAGCTTTCTTT.

J is TRBJ2-1 and V is TRBV24-1; TRBD1 matches 10 bases. Germline V gene data show CDR1 as KGHDR and CDR2 as SFDVKD. This CDR3 comprises 17 residues. Losses at the gene ends were 3 bases for V and 2 bases for J; bases not matched to a gene: 6. The CDR3 nucleotides are TGTGCCACCAGTGATCTCACCGGGACAGGGGCCTACAATGAGCAGTTCTTC. Its translation is CATSDLTGTGAYNEQFF.

The chain has TRBV29-1 and TRBJ2-7; maybe TRBD1 (6 bases). The CDR3 contains 13 residues. Per germline, CDR1 SQVTM and CDR2 ANQGSEA. Trimming stripped 2 bases from V and 3 bases from J, with 11 bases between. CDR3 amino acids: CSVEKDSDYEQYF. CDR3 in DNA: TGCAGCGTTGAAAAGGACAGCGACTACGAGCAGTACTTC.

This chain links TRBV19 with TRBJ1-5; D remains unclear. Germline V gives CDR1 LNHDA, CDR2 SQIVND (reference sequence). The germline V and J ends were trimmed by 0 bases and 5 bases, with 17 bases remaining between them. CDR3 length: 17 amino acids. CDR3 in DNA: TGTGCCAGTAGTATAGATCAAGGTACTAGTGTTCATCAGCCCCAGCATTTT. It yields the protein CASSIDQGTSVHQPQHF.

This clone was picked up a small number of times. V and J are TRBV6-5 and TRBJ2-1; possibly TRBD1 for D (6 bases). Trimming stripped 5 bases from V and 4 bases from J, with 15 bases between. This CDR3 spans 15 amino acids. CDR1 is MNHEY, CDR2 SVGAGI, per germline. This CDR3 reads CASSNGQSSYNEQFF. In DNA form, the CDR3 reads TGTGCCAGCAGTAATGGACAGAGTTCATACAATGAGCAGTTCTTC.

J is TRBJ2-2 and V is TRBV27; 7 bases line up with TRBD1. V shed 1 base, J shed 0 bases, and the junction held 5 bases outside the gene matches. This CDR3 is 17 amino acids long. Looked up from germline, CDR1 is MNHEY and CDR2 is SMNVEV (reference sequence). The CDR3 coding sequence is TGTGCCAGCAGTTTATACGGACAGGCCGCGAACACCGGGGAGCTGTTTTTT. Its translation is CASSLYGQAANTGELFF.

The chain joins TRBV6-5 to TRBJ1-2; 7 bases are shared with TRBD1. The V gene's germline CDR1 is MNHEY and CDR2 SVGAGI. V lost 6 bases to trimming and J lost 2 bases; unmatched junction nucleotides: 9. This CDR3 contains 15 residues. The CDR3 loop reads CASRPAGQINYGYTF. CDR3 coding DNA: TGTGCCAGCAGACCGGCGGGACAGATAAACTATGGCTACACCTTC.

The chain employs TRBV2 and TRBJ1-1; TRBD1 matches at 11 bases. This CDR3 comprises 14 residues. Germline V gene sequence: CDR1 SNHLY, CDR2 FYNNEI. The V segment lost 6 bases and the J segment 5 bases; nucleotides outside the gene matches: 5. DNA of the CDR3: TGTGCCAGCAGAGGGACAGGGGGTCGGACTGAAGCTTTCTTT. Protein sequence: CASRGTGGRTEAFF.

V is TRBV25-1 and J is TRBJ2-1; 7 bases match TRBD1. The CDR3 contains 18 residues. With V trimmed by 0 bases and J by 6 bases, 14 bases remained unmatched. Germline-derived CDR1 and CDR2 are MGHDK and SYGVNS. The CDR3 DNA reads TGTGCCAGCAGTGAATACAGCGATGGGACAGTGGTGGGCAATGAGCAGTTCTTC. Its translation: CASSEYSDGTVVGNEQFF. Full variable domain (remainder filled in from reference TRBV25-1 and TRBJ2-1): EADIYQTPRYLVIGTGKKITLECSQTMGHDKMYWYQQDPGMELHLIHYSYGVNSTEKGDLSSESTVSRIRTEHFPLTLESARPSHTSQYLCASSEYSDGTVVGNEQFFGPGTRLTVL.

This clone was counted once. The chain is built from TRBV7-3 and TRBJ2-1, with D perhaps TRBD2 (6 bases). Germline loops: CDR1 SGHTA, CDR2 FQGTGA. This CDR3 is 12 amino acids long. Trimming removed 2 bases at V and 10 bases at J, with 9 bases between. The CDR3 bases are TGTGCCAGCAGCTTACCTGCGGGGGAGCAGTTCTTC. This translates into CASSLPAGEQFF.

V and J are TRBV11-2 and TRBJ2-1; D gene uncertain. The ends were cut back, 1 base at V and 7 bases at J, with 5 bases in the middle. The V gene's germline CDR1 is SGHAT and CDR2 FQNNGV. The CDR3 is 12 residues long. The CDR3: CASSLGANEQFF. In nucleotides, the CDR3 is TGTGCCAGCAGCTTAGGAGCAAATGAGCAGTTCTTC.

This clone came up a few times. This chain uses TRBV19 with TRBJ2-6; D perhaps matches TRBD1 (6 bases). Trimming stripped 8 bases from V and 0 bases from J, with 11 bases between. Germline loops: CDR1 LNHDA, CDR2 SQIVND (reference sequence). The CDR3 length is 15 residues. The chain's CDR3 is CASQGSSSGANVLTF. The DNA of the CDR3 is TGTGCCAGTCAGGGGAGTTCCTCTGGGGCCAACGTCCTGACTTTC.

The chain employs TRBV5-4 and TRBJ2-3, with 7 bases fitting TRBD2. The V gene's germline CDR1 is SGHNT and CDR2 YYREEE (reference sequence). The CDR3 spans 17 residues. V gave up 0 bases and J gave up 3 bases; unmatched junction bases: 10. The CDR3: CASSLGSAGLGTDTQYF. Here the CDR3 DNA reads TGTGCCAGCAGCTTGGGGTCAGCGGGGTTGGGAACAGATACGCAGTATTTT.

The V and J genes are TRBV7-3 and TRBJ2-1; tentative D call: TRBD2 (6 bases). V lost 1 base to trimming and J lost 10 bases, with 14 bases between them. Germline CDR1 and CDR2: SGHTA and FQGTGA. This CDR3 spans 14 amino acids. CDR3 sequence reads: CASSLIKDRGEQFF. For the CDR3, the DNA is TGTGCCAGCAGCTTAATTAAAGACCGGGGGGAGCAGTTCTTC.

This clone has only one observation. This chain uses TRBV6-2 or TRBV6-3 with TRBJ2-7; possible D gene TRBD1, 6 bases. The CDR3 consists of 13 residues. CDR1 is MNHEY, CDR2 SVGEGT, per germline. With 6 bases removed from V and 9 bases from J, the gap between germline ends came to 18 bases. The CDR3: CASSSGTPIRQYF. The CDR3 DNA reads TGTGCCAGCAGCTCCGGGACACCTATTCGGCAGTACTTC.

The chain is built from TRBV11-2 and TRBJ2-2; 11 bases align to TRBD2. J gave up 2 bases and V 5 bases, and 4 bases lay outside the gene matches. From germline, CDR1 is SGHAT and CDR2 FQNNGV. The CDR3 totals 16 residues. The CDR3 DNA sequence: TGTGCCAGCAGCCCTACTAGCGGGGGTAACACCGGGGAGCTGTTTTTT. This encodes CASSPTSGGNTGELFF.